Sequencing of this T cell receptor (beta chain) was carried out in a study of Ad26.COV2.S vaccination and SARS-CoV-2 variants. The wider study: Donor was in the COV1001 Ad26.COV2.S trial arm. General study points: People who got the vaccine or the placebo had similar non-spike TCR breadth.

The sample holds a few counts of this clone. The antigen remains undetermined. The ends were cut back, 0 bases at V and 4 bases at J, with 15 bases in the middle. Germline values: CDR1 LGHNA, CDR2 YNFKEQ. The CDR3 has 16 amino acids. TCRdb's copy holds only in-frame clones and misses some; the assay was immunoSEQ multiplex PCR. The table lists some 500,000 clones, 89% of them singletons, with 2.5% to 3% in the top ten. Treatment given: 19 received Ad26.COV2.S at low or high dose, single or two shots; about 5 received placebo; per-sample allocation not given. The samples were gathered on day 63 after the first injection of vaccine or placebo. Donation came from an adult in Boston who was aged 18-55 years.

This receptor was identified in a person between 18 and 65 years old who received the Ad26.COV2.S COVID-19 vaccine or a placebo. The source material was peripheral blood, sampled in a trial of Ad26.COV2.S vaccine versus placebo. The chain recombines TRBV4-2 with TRBJ1-2; the D gene is possibly TRBD1 (5 bases). The CDR3 region has the DNA TGTGCCAGCAGCCAAGATCGGGCCGGGACTGGCTATGGCTACACCTTC. Its protein is CASSQDRAGTGYGYTF.